The text below deals with one TCR beta chain. Its specificity is not known. Germline V gives CDR1 SGHTS, CDR2 YDEGEE. The CDR3 contains 14 residues. The germline V and J ends were trimmed by 6 bases and 9 bases, with 19 bases remaining between them. The donors, healthy adults who were HIV-negative, had experienced no recent acute infections or vaccinations. The data derive from a study of shared clonotypes between healthy human individuals. Findings of the study overall: Larger estimated richness was generally recorded for naive subsets relative to memory subsets. A handful of donors shared roughly 5% of their naive CD4 clonotypes.

As processed by the authors: Filtering differed, since immunoSEQ gave only junction sequences and no quality scores. The repertoire was sequenced with immunoSEQ multiplex PCR; TCRdb's copy has only in-frame clones and lacks some. V and J calls plus clone size are reproduced from that table; the DNA served to infer D and trimming. The sample records 300,000 to 400,000 clones, under 80% being singletons. The source is a man aged 25 to 40 in good health. The chain combines TRBV5-8 with TRBJ1-5; possible D gene TRBD1, 5 bases. What was sequenced was memory CD4+ T cells sorted from blood. As for subset: CD45RA-negative fraction. CDR3 sequence reads: CASNSQGYGSPQHF. The DNA of the CDR3 is TGTGCCAGCAATTCCCAGGGTTACGGTTCGCCCCAGCATTTT. The whole variable domain, filled in from reference TRBV5-8 and TRBJ1-5, reads EAGVTQSPTHLIKTRGQQATLRCSPISGHTSVYWYQQALGLGLQFLLWYDEGEERNRGNFPPRFSGRQFPNYSSELNVNALELEDSALYLCASNSQGYGSPQHFGDGTRLSIL.